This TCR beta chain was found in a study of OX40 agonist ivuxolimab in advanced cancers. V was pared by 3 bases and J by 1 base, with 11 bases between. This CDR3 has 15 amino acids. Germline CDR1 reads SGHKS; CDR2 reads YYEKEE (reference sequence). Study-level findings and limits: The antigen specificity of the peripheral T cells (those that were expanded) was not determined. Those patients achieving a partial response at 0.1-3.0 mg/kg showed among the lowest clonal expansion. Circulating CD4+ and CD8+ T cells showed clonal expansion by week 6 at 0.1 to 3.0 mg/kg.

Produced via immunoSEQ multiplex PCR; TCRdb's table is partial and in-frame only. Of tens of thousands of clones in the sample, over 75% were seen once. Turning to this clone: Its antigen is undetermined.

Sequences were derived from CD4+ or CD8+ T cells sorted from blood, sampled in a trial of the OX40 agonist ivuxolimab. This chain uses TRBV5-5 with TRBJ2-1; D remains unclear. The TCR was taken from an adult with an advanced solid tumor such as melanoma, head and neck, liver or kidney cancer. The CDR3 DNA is TGTGCCAGCAGCTGGGTAGGGTCGTCCTACAATGAGCAGTTCTTC. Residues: CASSWVGSSYNEQFF.